The 10 T cell receptor beta chains below come from one sample, sequenced in a study of blood T cells in healthy people across ages. Together with a sample-barcoded 5' primer, a J-beta primer mix was included in a second PCR lasting roughly 6 to 12 cycles. TCRdb analysed the 5' RACE reads with MiXCR anew, one entry per CDR3 protein. The sample gives 800,000 or so distinct CDR3 sequences, about half of which show up once; about a sixth is in the top ten. The source material was blood. These receptors originate from a man older than 75 in good health.

The chain has TRBV28 and TRBJ1-1; maybe TRBD1 (6 bases). V lost 4 bases and J lost 3, with 12 bases in between. CDR1 MDHEN and CDR2 SYDVKM come from the germline V gene. This CDR3 is 14 amino acids long. The CDR3 nucleotides are TGTGCCAGCAGTTACCAGGGGAGCTACACTGAAGCTTTCTTT. Its translation: CASSYQGSYTEAFF.

As to this clonotype: One base away lies a much larger clone, so this may be a sequencing read error. The chain employs TRBV7-3 and TRBJ2-1; perhaps TRBD2 as D (6 bases). This CDR3 region has 15 residues. Germline V gives CDR1 SGHTA, CDR2 FQGTGA. CDR3 sequence: CASTHHSGSYNKQFF. Written as DNA, the CDR3 is TGTGCCAGCACCCATCATAGCGGCTCCTACAATAAGCAGTTCTTC. Full variable domain (missing parts from reference TRBV7-3 and TRBJ2-1): GAGVSQTPSNKVTEKGKYVELRCDPISGHTALYWYRQSLGQGPEFLIYFQGTGAADDSGLPNDRFFAVRPEGSVSTLKIQRTERGDSAVYLCASTHHSGSYNKQFFGPGTRLTVL.

The chain has TRBV11-2 and TRBJ1-4, with TRBD1 matching over 9 bases. Trimming took 6 bases from V and 8 from J; bases not matched to a gene: 7. Germline assignment: CDR1 SGHAT and CDR2 FQNNGV. CDR3 size: 14 residues. CDR3 residues: CASSSGTGQEKLFF. The CDR3 nucleotides are TGTGCCAGCAGTTCAGGGACAGGGCAGGAAAAACTGTTTTTT.

The rearrangement links TRBV7-2 to TRBJ1-2; D call uncertain. The V gene's germline CDR1 is SGHTA and CDR2 FQGNSA. V shed 5 bases and J shed 4 bases, with 14 bases lying between them. CDR3 length equals 14 residues. Here the CDR3 DNA reads TGTGCCAGCAGCACCCCAACCACGGCCTATGGCTACACCTTC. This codes for CASSTPTTAYGYTF.

This clonotype was recorded at least ten times. This rearrangement joins TRBV6-5 to TRBJ2-1; weak D call: TRBD1 (6 bases). V gave up 0 bases and J gave up 4 bases, with 13 bases separating them. Germline lookup yields CDR1 MNHEY and CDR2 SVGAGI. There are 16 residues in the CDR3. This chain's CDR3 is CASSYSSQGTYNEQFF. The CDR3 DNA reads TGTGCCAGCAGTTACTCGAGCCAGGGGACGTACAATGAGCAGTTCTTC.

This clonotype was observed once. The V call is TRBV5-1, the J call TRBJ1-2; 10 positions agree with TRBD1. The CDR3 runs to 14 residues. Looked up from germline, CDR1 is SGHRS and CDR2 is YFSETQ. The V segment lost 7 bases and the J segment 5 bases; nucleotides outside the gene matches: 8. In nucleotides, the CDR3 is TGCGCCAGCGGCCAACTGGGACAGGGGTATGGCTACACCTTC. It specifies CASGQLGQGYGYTF.

This clonotype was found a few times. The rearrangement links TRBV6-5 to TRBJ1-1; 8 nucleotides line up with TRBD1. The CDR3 spans 14 residues. Germline CDR1 is MNHEY and CDR2 is SVGAGI. Trimming removed 1 base from V and 6 bases from J; junction bases left unmatched: 4. CDR3 nucleotide sequence: TGTGCCAGCAGTTACTTAGGACAGGGATCTGAAGCTTTCTTT. Translation: CASSYLGQGSEAFF.

This clonotype came up once. V and J are TRBV7-8 and TRBJ2-4; 9 bases align to TRBD1. The CDR3 runs to 16 residues. V shed 2 bases, J shed 13 bases, and the junction held 15 bases outside the gene matches. The V gene's germline CDR1 is SGHVS and CDR2 FQNEAQ. CDR3 region: CASSLHRQGVSREQYF. In DNA, the CDR3 is TGTGCCAGCAGCTTACACCGACAGGGGGTATCGCGAGAGCAGTACTTC.

The rearrangement links TRBV5-1 to TRBJ2-3; TRBD1 agrees at 7 bases. J lost 2 bases, V lost 10 bases, and 13 bases had no gene match. The germline V gene has CDR1 SGHRS and CDR2 YFSETQ. The CDR3 is 15 amino acids. In DNA, the CDR3 is TGCGCCGCCAGCAGAGGACAGGTGAACACAGATACGCAGTATTTT. Its protein product is CAASRGQVNTDTQYF.

This clonotype was detected only once. The V call is TRBV28, the J call TRBJ2-7; either TRBD1 or TRBD2 may fit D (5 bases each). Per germline, CDR1 MDHEN and CDR2 SYDVKM. V was pared by 2 bases and J by 4 bases, with 27 bases between. The CDR3 length is 19 residues. The CDR3 reads CASSLKRQESGAGRYEQYF. The CDR3 DNA is TGTGCCAGCAGTTTAAAAAGGCAGGAATCCGGGGCAGGGAGATACGAGCAGTACTTC. Based on the CDR3 plus reference TRBV28 and TRBJ2-7, the full variable domain is DVKVTQSSRYLVKRTGEKVFLECVQDMDHENMFWYRQDPGLGLRLIYFSYDVKMKEKGDIPEGYSVSREKKERFSLILESASTNQTSMYLCASSLKRQESGAGRYEQYFGPGTRLTVT.